This T cell receptor (beta chain) was observed in a study of cytomegalovirus exposure and HLA in healthy donors (dated by TCRdb to 2015 to 2018). Turning to the overall study: According to an earlier analysis of around 600 of the donors, about 179 million T cells yielded approximately 120 million unique TCR beta sequences and roughly 280 Gb of sequence data. An early release covering just under 650 HLA-typed donors comprised roughly 300 gigabases of sequencing data and tens of millions of unique TCR sequences. Of the approximately 400 genotyped donors, 70% to 90% were placed in the genetic ancestry cluster associated with self-reported Caucasian donors. The study was designed to test whether signatures of past pathogen exposure could be identified by cataloging public T cell receptors. The study used immunosequencing to profile the T cell repertoires of 670 or so subjects and linked those repertoires to cytomegalovirus serostatus. A separate validation cohort of approximately 130 different subjects was used in addition to the approximately 700-subject first cohort. High-throughput TCR immunosequencing, statistical association of individual TCRs with disease status, and machine learning were combined to predict cytomegalovirus infection status. A later analysis re-examined previously published TCR beta repertoires from several hundred donors and added high-resolution HLA genotyping to investigate patterns of TCR occurrence. In the later analysis, no new phenotypic data were used to find candidate immune exposures; instead, reliance was placed on TCR beta sequences and their occurrence across donors. An earlier analysis of roughly 600 of the donors used high-throughput TCR beta sequencing to judge whether each TCR beta V gene segment behaved as functional or pseudogenic. Donor age, sex, ethnicity and CMV serostatus were collected together with the repertoire data. A later genetic analysis took genome-wide SNP genotypes for about three fifths of the roughly 670 donors and used that subset as a discovery cohort. Every discovery cohort repertoire had been produced on one sequencing platform. Both class I and class II loci were covered by HLA typing, at four-digit resolution. The number of typed donors differed by locus: roughly 629-630 for A, B, C, DRB1 and DQB1; some 540 for DQA1; some 610 for DPA1; and 400 to 480 for DPB1. Four to six DR-DQ haplotypes were handled as single units for association and clustering because linkage in the cohort was strong. Among about 400 genotyped donors of the cohort, an average of approximately 240,000 unique TCR beta nucleotide sequences was sequenced per donor, of which 15% to 20% were non-productive. Overall results and qualifications from the work: In an earlier analysis of approximately 590 of the donors, most TCR beta V segments appeared in productive rearrangements about 87% or about 30% of the time, broadly matching IMGT annotations. According to a later analysis, most CMV-associated TCR beta chains appeared to be HLA-restricted, and the HLA associations seemed to be driven largely by CMV exposure. A later analysis associated 16,951 TCR beta sequences with specific HLA alleles at a false discovery rate of 0.05. The authors suggested that the approach could potentially be generalized to other disease states and immunological phenotypes. In a later analysis, TCR association rates were found to vary across HLA loci, with the most associated TCRs seen for DRB1 alleles and the fewest for HLA-C alleles. The presence/absence analyses assumed that sequencing depth was roughly uniform across donors, and that assumption may not be true. Most TCR sequences were observed very rarely across donors, whereas some public TCRs were present in many individuals. In the study, 150 to 200 TCR beta chains were listed as associated with cytomegalovirus. In a later analysis, HLA-associated TCR beta chains were found to be more clonally expanded and to have lower generation probabilities than equally common non-associated chains. In a later analysis, several top co-occurrence clusters were reported to appear linked to parvovirus B19, influenza, CMV and Epstein-Barr virus. Assigning TCR associations to individual alleles was difficult when HLA alleles, especially DR and DQ, strongly co-occurred. The only immune exposure information available for the cohort was CMV serostatus. A cluster of highly shared sequence variants was judged likely to be a technical artifact of the sequencing pipeline. V-gene and J-gene trimming of TCR beta chains was associated with a missense DCLRE1C variant in a later genetic analysis, and the association was replicated in an independent cohort. In both the original and validation cohorts, the classifier was reported to diagnose cytomegalovirus status with high specificity and sensitivity. The cohort was sequenced for TCR beta chains only, and without alpha or paired-chain data the features that could be detected were limited. Because HLA typing was unavailable for some donors at each locus, only the typed subset was used in association tests. Some IMGT-functional V segments, including TRBV6-2 and TRBV6-3, could not be told apart with the 87-base-pair reads, so those segments were excluded. Because counts were too low, more than 15 rarely observed V segments, including chromosome 9 orphons, were left out of the earlier analysis of about 500 of the donors. Three of the identified cytomegalovirus-associated TCR beta chains were confirmed in vitro to be specific for cytomegalovirus antigens. A further reported finding was that TCR beta sequences accurately predicted the HLA-A and HLA-B alleles for most subjects in the first cohort. In a later genetic analysis, fewer N-insertions in productive TCRs were reported among donors in an Asian-associated ancestry cluster than the approximately 670-donor mean. Linkage disequilibrium might explain the correlated functional status among segregating V segments, but an unknown experimental factor could not be ruled out.

As regards this clone: No antigen is known for it. Per-base qualities were not stored, and no clone one base away is much larger.

In total, over 600 healthy bone marrow donors made up the cohort. All cohort members were sampled while nominally healthy, although unrecorded immune exposures were likely present. The donor tested CMV seropositive and was one of the 289 seropositive cohort members. Every donor gave a peripheral blood sample, and the peripheral blood mononuclear cells from that sample were used for TCR beta sequencing. The Qiagen DNeasy Blood Extraction Kit was used to extract genomic DNA from the blood cell samples. Receptor libraries were prepared by the immunoSEQ multiplex PCR assay. A mixture of 60 forward primers for TCR Vbeta segments and 13 reverse primers for TCR Jbeta segments was used in the multiplex PCR. Amplification of the CDR3 region of rearranged TCR beta genes was performed with a multiplex PCR assay on genomic DNA. The amplified TCR beta libraries were sequenced on the Illumina HiSeq System as 87-base-pair reads. The authors processed their data as follows. A later analysis counted about 80 million unique TCR beta chains across the 650 to 700 repertoires, and 10 million to 11 million of these chains were shared by at least two donors. Raw reads were error-corrected and collapsed into unique sequences with a nearest-neighbor algorithm that merged closely related sequences to remove PCR and sequencing errors. V, D and J gene segments were assigned by aligning CDR3 sequences to IMGT reference sequences. For a sequence to be retained, a match of at least six nucleotides to both a V gene segment and a J gene segment was required. A rearrangement was called productive if the CDR3 had no stop codons and remained in frame with V and J, and every other rearrangement was called non-productive. Following IMGT convention, CDR3 was defined as the stretch from the second conserved V-encoded cysteine to the conserved J-encoded phenylalanine. Sequences without an unambiguous match to a single V gene segment were excluded from the earlier analysis of 450 to 650 of the donors. In an earlier analysis of a few hundred of the donors, V segments were called functional above 56.7% productive rearrangements and were called segregating when the between-donor standard deviation exceeded 5%. A statistical classification framework was built to diagnose cytomegalovirus status from the catalog of TCR beta chain sequences. V and J gene assignment, in a later analysis, came from comparing TCR nucleotide sequences with IMGT/GENE-DB human TR gene sequences. The TCRdist pipeline was used in a later analysis to assign CDR3 sequences and most-parsimonious VDJ recombination scenarios. In a later analysis, each TCR beta chain was defined by its CDR3 amino acid sequence together with its V-gene family, and reads without a unique V-gene family were excluded. A later analysis removed 500 to 600 highly shared, low-generation-probability nucleotide sequences to deal with suspected cross-contamination and a sequencing artifact. A later analysis calculated a clonal expansion index for each public chain from normalized within-repertoire ranks of inferred template counts. A later analysis computed generation probabilities with a VDJ recombination model fitted to out-of-frame rearrangements, and checked the results against IGoR. In a later analysis, hypergeometric tests were used to score TCR-TCR, TCR-HLA and TCR-CMV co-occurrence, with a repertoire-size bias correction applied to TCR pairs. In a later analysis, false discovery rates were estimated by permuting HLA or CMV assignments 20 times. In a later analysis, co-occurring TCRs were grouped with DBSCAN, and TCRdist sequence similarity was added when clustering was performed within HLA-allele-positive subsets. Repertoires with fewer than 30,000 or more than 120,000 public chains were left out of co-occurrence clustering, as were five repertoires with anomalous nucleotide sharing. TCRdb stores this immuneACCESS table with in-frame sequences only. Part of the clones is absent; in the studies checked, under half of the shortfall reflects unresolved V genes, and no reason is known for the rest. V, J and clone size were drawn from that table, and D and trimming were deduced from the DNA. The sample has some 120,000 clones on record, 84% of them singletons. About 2.7% of the sample comes from the top ten.

Spanning cysteine to phenylalanine, the CDR3 consists of 15 amino acids. Only CDR3 DNA is held: 45 bases, read in frame from base 1. V ends up 5 bases short and J 2 bases short, with an unmatched junction base count of 5. According to the germline V gene, CDR1 reads MNHEY and CDR2 reads SVGAGI. This sequence was found in a woman between 18 and 29 years old in good health and CMV-seropositive. The chain employs TRBV6-5 and TRBJ2-3, with 9 junctional bases fitting TRBD1. Sequencing input: PBMCs. The DNA reads TGTGCCAGCAGTCCTGACAGGGGGAACACAGATACGCAGTATTTT. This translates into CASSPDRGNTDTQYF.